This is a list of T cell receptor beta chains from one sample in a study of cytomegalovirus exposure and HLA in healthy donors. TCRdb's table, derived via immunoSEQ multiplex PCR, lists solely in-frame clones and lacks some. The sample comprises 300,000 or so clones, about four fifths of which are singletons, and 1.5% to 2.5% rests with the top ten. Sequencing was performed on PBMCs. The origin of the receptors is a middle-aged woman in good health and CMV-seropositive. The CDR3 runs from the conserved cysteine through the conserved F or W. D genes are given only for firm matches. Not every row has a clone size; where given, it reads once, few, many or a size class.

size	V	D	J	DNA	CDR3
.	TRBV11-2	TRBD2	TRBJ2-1	TGTGCCAGCAGCTCGTCCGGTGGCGGGAGGGCCTGGTACAATGAGCAGTTCTTC	CASSSSGGGRAWYNEQFF
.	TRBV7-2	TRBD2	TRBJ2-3	TGTGCCAGCAGCTTAGTAGGTATAGCGGGAGGCACAGATACGCAGTATTTT	CASSLVGIAGGTDTQYF
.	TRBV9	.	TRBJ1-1	TGTGCCAGCAGCGTAGCCATGAACACTGAAGCTTTCTTT	CASSVAMNTEAFF
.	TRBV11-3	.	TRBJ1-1	TGTGCCAGCAGCTCCTGGGTGGGAGACACTGAAGCTTTCTTT	CASSSWVGDTEAFF
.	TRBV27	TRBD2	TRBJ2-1	TGTGCCAGCAGTTTATTGCCGGGACTAGCGAGCAATGAGCAGTTCTTC	CASSLLPGLASNEQFF
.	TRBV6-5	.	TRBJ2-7	TGTGCCAGCAGAGTGTCGAGGGGAGGCGAGCAGTACTTC	CASRVSRGGEQYF
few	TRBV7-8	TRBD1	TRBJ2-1	TGTGCCAGCAGCTTAGCAGCCGCAGGGGGAAGCTACAATGAGCAGTTCTTC	CASSLAAAGGSYNEQFF
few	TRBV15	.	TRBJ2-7	TGTGCCACCAGCAGAGGGCGGGACTACGAGCAGTACTTC	CATSRGRDYEQYF
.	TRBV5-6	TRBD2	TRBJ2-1	TGTGCCAGCAGCTTGAGATTAGGACTAGCAGGTTTTTGGTATGAGCAGTTCTTC	CASSLRLGLAGFWYEQFF
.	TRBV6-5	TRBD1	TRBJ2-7	TGTGCCAGCAGCCCGAATGACAGGGCCTATTACGAGCAGTACTTC	CASSPNDRAYYEQYF
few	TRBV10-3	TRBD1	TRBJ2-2	TGTGCCACTACAGGGGTGGCGAACACCGGGGAGCTGTTTTTT	CATTGVANTGELFF
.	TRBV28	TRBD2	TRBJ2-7	TGTGCCAGCAGTTTCAGGACTAGCGGGAGCTACGAGCAGTACTTC	CASSFRTSGSYEQYF
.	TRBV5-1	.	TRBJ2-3	TGCGCCAGCAGCTTGGGGCTAGTCCCAGATACGCAGTATTTT	CASSLGLVPDTQYF
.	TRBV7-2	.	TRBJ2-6	TGTGCCAGCAGCCCCACCCATGGGATGGGAGTCTCTGTGACCAACGTCCTGACTTTC	CASSPTHGMGVSVTNVLTF
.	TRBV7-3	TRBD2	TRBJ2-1	TGTGCCAGCAGCTTAAACCCTTGGCGGGAGGGCCGTATGAATGAGCAGTTCTTC	CASSLNPWREGRMNEQFF
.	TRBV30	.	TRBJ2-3	TGTGCCTGGACCGAGGGCATGGCAGATACGCAGTATTTT	CAWTEGMADTQYF
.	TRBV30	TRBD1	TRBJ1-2	TGTGCCTGGACTGACAGGGCGGGCTACACCTTC	CAWTDRAGYTF
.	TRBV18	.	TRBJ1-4	TGTGCCAGCTCACAAAACGTAGTCCCCGATGAAAAACTGTTTTTT	CASSQNVVPDEKLFF
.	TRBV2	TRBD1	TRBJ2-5	TGTGCCAGTCGGACAGGAAACCAAGAGACCCAGTACTTC	CASRTGNQETQYF
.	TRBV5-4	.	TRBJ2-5	TGTGCCAGCAGCTTGGTTCAGGGCCAACAAGAGACCCAGTACTTC	CASSLVQGQQETQYF
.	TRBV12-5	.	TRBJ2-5	TGTGCTAGTGGTCCTGGGCAGGTCGAGACCCAGTACTTC	CASGPGQVETQYF
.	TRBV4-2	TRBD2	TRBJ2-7	TGTGCCAGCAGCCAAGATCCTATAGCGGGTTACAGCTCCTACGAGCAGTACTTC	CASSQDPIAGYSSYEQYF
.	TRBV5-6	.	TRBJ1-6	TGTGCCAGCAGCTCGGGCCCAGGGAATTCACCCCTCCACTTT	CASSSGPGNSPLHF
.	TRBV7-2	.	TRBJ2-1	TGTGCCAGCAGCTACGGGGGAGGAGCTCACAATGAGCAGTTCTTC	CASSYGGGAHNEQFF
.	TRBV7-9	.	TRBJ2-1	TGTGCCAGCAGCTTGGACTCACAGGGTTACAATGAGCAGTTCTTC	CASSLDSQGYNEQFF
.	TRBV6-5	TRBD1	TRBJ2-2	TGTGCCAGCAGTTCCGGGACAGGGGGCGGGGAGCTGTTTTTT	CASSSGTGGGELFF
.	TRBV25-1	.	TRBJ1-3	TGTGCCAGCAGTGAATTAACGGTTAGAAGCTCTGGAAACACCATATATTTT	CASSELTVRSSGNTIYF
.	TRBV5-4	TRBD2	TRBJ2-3	TGTGCCAGCAGCCCATCGGGACTAGCGATTAGCACAGATACGCAGTATTTT	CASSPSGLAISTDTQYF
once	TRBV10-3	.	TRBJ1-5	TGTGCCATCAGTCCCTCCGATCAGCCCCAGCATTTT	CAISPSDQPQHF
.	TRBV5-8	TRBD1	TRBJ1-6	TGTGCCAGCAGCTTAGGGACAGGGATGGCACCCCTCCACTTT	CASSLGTGMAPLHF
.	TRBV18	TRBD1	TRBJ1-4	TGTGCCAGCTCACCGGACAGGGTTAATGAAAAACTGTTTTTT	CASSPDRVNEKLFF
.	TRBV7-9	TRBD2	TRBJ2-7	TGTGCCAGCAGCCCCGGGACTAGCTCATCCTACGAGCAGTACTTC	CASSPGTSSSYEQYF
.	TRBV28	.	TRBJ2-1	TGTGCCACCACTAGCTACTACTTCAATGAGCAGTTCTTC	CATTSYYFNEQFF
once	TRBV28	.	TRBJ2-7	TGTGCCAGCAGTTCCACCATAACAGGGAATGACCGCGAGCAGTACTTC	CASSSTITGNDREQYF
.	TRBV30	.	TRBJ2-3	TGTGCCTGGAGTGTTGGGCTCCTTGGGGATACGCAGTATTTT	CAWSVGLLGDTQYF
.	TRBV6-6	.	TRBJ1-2	TGTGCCAGCAGTTACTCACCAGAGGGAGGCTACACCTTC	CASSYSPEGGYTF
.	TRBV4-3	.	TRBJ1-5	TGCGCCAGCAGCAAGACAGGCAATCAGCCCCAGCATTTT	CASSKTGNQPQHF
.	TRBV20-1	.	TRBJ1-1	TGCAGTGCTGACACTAACACTGAAGCTTTCTTT	CSADTNTEAFF
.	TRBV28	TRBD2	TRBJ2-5	TGTGCCAGCAGCCTACTAGCGGGAGCGGAGACCCAGTACTTC	CASSLLAGAETQYF
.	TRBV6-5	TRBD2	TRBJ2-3	TGTGCCAGCAGTTCCCCGGGGGGGGCCAGAGATACGCAGTATTTT	CASSSPGGARDTQYF
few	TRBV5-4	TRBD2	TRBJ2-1	TGTGCCAGCAGCTTGGTGGCTAGCGGGAGCGGCGAGCAGTTCTTC	CASSLVASGSGEQFF
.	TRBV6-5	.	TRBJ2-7	TGTGCCAGCAGTACCCCCGGACTTCCCTACGAGCAGTACTTC	CASSTPGLPYEQYF
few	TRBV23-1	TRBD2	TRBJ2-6	TGCGCCAGCAGTCAAGGGAGGGTTGGTGGGGCCAACGTCCTGACTTTC	CASSQGRVGGANVLTF
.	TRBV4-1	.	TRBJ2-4	TGCGCCAGCAAACCCACGTTCGAGCGGAAAGCCAAAAACATTCAGTACTTC	CASKPTFERKAKNIQYF
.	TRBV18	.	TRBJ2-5	TGTGCCAGCTCATCGAGGCCCCAAGAGACCCAGTACTTC	CASSSRPQETQYF
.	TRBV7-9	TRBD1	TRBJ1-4	TGTGCCAGCAGCCGGGACAGGGCTAATGAAAAACTGTTTTTT	CASSRDRANEKLFF
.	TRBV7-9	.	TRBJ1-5	TGTGCCAGCAGCCAGTCACAGGACAATCAGCCCCAGCATTTT	CASSQSQDNQPQHF
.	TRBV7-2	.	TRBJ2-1	TGTGCCAGCAGCTCGCGGGACGGCGTTGAGCAGTTCTTC	CASSSRDGVEQFF
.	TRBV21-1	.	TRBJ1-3	TGTGCCAGCAGCAAAGGGGGGGTCGGAAACACCATATATTTT	CASSKGGVGNTIYF
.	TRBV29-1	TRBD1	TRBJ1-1	TGCAGCGTCAACAGGGGCCCTGAAGCTTTCTTT	CSVNRGPEAFF
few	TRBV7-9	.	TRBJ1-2	TGTGCCAGCAGCTTAGGGGGACTGATCGATGGCTACACCTTC	CASSLGGLIDGYTF
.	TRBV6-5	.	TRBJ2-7	TGTGCCAGCAGCCGGGACTCCGGGAGCCACGAGCAGTACTTC	CASSRDSGSHEQYF
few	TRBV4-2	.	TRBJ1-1	TGTGCCAGCAGCCAAGAGGCGGTCATGAACACTGAAGCTTTCTTT	CASSQEAVMNTEAFF
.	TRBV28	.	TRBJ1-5	TGTGCCAGCAGTTCCGGGGGGAACAATCAGCCCCAGCATTTT	CASSSGGNNQPQHF
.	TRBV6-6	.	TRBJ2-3	TGTGCCAGCAGAGAGTACACGGGTTTTGCAGATACGCAGTATTTT	CASREYTGFADTQYF
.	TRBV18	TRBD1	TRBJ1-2	TGTGCCAGCTCACCTACGGACAGGGGTTACTATGGCTACACCTTC	CASSPTDRGYYGYTF
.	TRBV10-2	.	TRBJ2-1	TGCGCCAGCAGTGACCCGGAGGGCCCGGGCGATGAGCAGTTCTTC	CASSDPEGPGDEQFF
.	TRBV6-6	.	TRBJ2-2	TGTGCCAGCAGTGCGGCGGTGAACACCGGGGAGCTGTTTTTT	CASSAAVNTGELFF
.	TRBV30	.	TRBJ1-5	TGTGCCTGGAGTGTACGGGCAGGGCTGGTTCAGCCCCAGCATTTT	CAWSVRAGLVQPQHF
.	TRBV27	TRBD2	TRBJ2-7	TGTGCCAGCAGGCTAGCGGGAGGGATTTCCTACGAGCAGTACTTC	CASRLAGGISYEQYF